This T cell receptor (beta chain) was captured in a study of response to subunit inactivated influenza vaccine. TCRdb re-called the RT-PCR reads through MiXCR, storing one row per CDR3 protein. The sample lists hundreds of thousands of distinct CDR3 sequences, 14% seen once, with 7.5% to 8% in the top ten. Germline CDR1 and CDR2: ENHRY and SYGVKD. This CDR3 spans 16 amino acids. Overall study results and limits: Each seasonal flu vaccination may recruit only limited new T cells, authors suggested.

Details on this clonotype: Its specificity is not known. The junction departs from germline at one end; a sequencing error may be responsible.

The origin of this receptor is a man in his forties or fifties who received an inactivated influenza vaccine. Sample: PBMCs from blood, taken roughly 2 weeks before vaccination. The J gene is TRBJ2-1, the V gene TRBV10-3; 10 bases map to TRBD2. CDR3 loop: CAIGDRPSGGLDEQFF. The CDR3 DNA is TGTGCCATCGGTGATCGACCTAGCGGGGGTCTGGATGAGCAGTTCTTC.